Listed below are T cell receptor beta chains from one sample, sequenced in a study of cytomegalovirus exposure and HLA in healthy donors. The repertoire was sequenced with immunoSEQ multiplex PCR; TCRdb's copy has only in-frame clones and lacks some. The top ten clones hold 6% to 8.5% of a sample with some 98,000 clones, approximately 71% of them seen once. Source material: PBMCs. The source is a female donor in good health and CMV-seronegative. Both conserved end residues are part of each CDR3. The order of the fields is CDR3 length, clone size, V gene, D gene, J gene, CDR3 protein, CDR3 DNA. A D gene is named only where the DNA matches it firmly. Rows may omit the clone size; those that give it use once, few, many or a size class.

>15|-|TRBV9|-|TRBJ1-3
CASSARVRSGNTIYF
TGTGCCAGCAGCGCACGGGTCCGCTCTGGAAACACCATATATTTT
>16|-|TRBV11-1|-|TRBJ1-3
CASSSGPGGLGNTIYF
TGTGCCAGCAGCTCTGGTCCGGGGGGACTTGGAAACACCATATATTTT
>12|-|TRBV28|-|TRBJ2-1
CASSIPGNEQFF
TGTGCCAGCAGCATCCCCGGTAATGAGCAGTTCTTC
>15|few|TRBV11-2|TRBD2|TRBJ2-1
CASSSTGLAGGMQFF
TGTGCCAGCAGCTCTACGGGACTAGCGGGAGGAATGCAGTTCTTC
>12|-|TRBV7-9|-|TRBJ1-2
CASSVFDYGYTF
TGTGCCAGCAGCGTCTTCGACTATGGCTACACCTTC
>14|-|TRBV2|-|TRBJ1-1
CASTSGVANTEAFF
TGTGCCAGCACCTCGGGGGTGGCGAACACTGAAGCTTTCTTT
>13|-|TRBV5-6|-|TRBJ2-2
CASSGGYTGELFF
TGTGCCAGCAGCGGGGGGTACACCGGGGAGCTGTTTTTT
>15|-|TRBV5-1|TRBD1|TRBJ1-2
CASSLQGDSIYGYTF
TGCGCCAGCAGCTTGCAGGGGGACAGTATCTATGGCTACACCTTC
>14|once|TRBV5-1|TRBD2|TRBJ2-2
CASSLALAGGTLFF
TGCGCCAGCAGCTTGGCCCTAGCGGGAGGGACGCTGTTTTTT
>15|-|TRBV7-2|TRBD1|TRBJ2-3
CASSVGQGADPPQYF
TGTGCCAGCAGCGTCGGACAGGGGGCCGACCCACCGCAGTATTTT
>15|-|TRBV28|TRBD2|TRBJ2-5
CASSITSGGVNSNYF
TGTGCCAGCAGCATTACTAGCGGGGGAGTTAATAGCAATTACTTC
>15|-|TRBV7-6|-|TRBJ2-7
CASRQRAGGSYEQYF
TGTGCCAGCAGGCAAAGAGCAGGAGGATCCTACGAGCAGTACTTC
>13|-|TRBV7-9|TRBD1|TRBJ1-1
CASSWGQGTEAFF
TGTGCCAGCAGCTGGGGACAGGGCACTGAAGCTTTCTTT
>19|-|TRBV21-1|-|TRBJ1-6
CASTAGQGALSSYNSPLHF
TGTGCCAGCACCGCGGGACAGGGGGCCCTCAGCTCCTATAATTCACCCCTCCACTTT
>19|-|TRBV9|-|TRBJ2-1
CASSVAPKVTGKKRNEQFF
TGTGCCAGCAGCGTAGCTCCAAAGGTGACAGGAAAAAAACGGAATGAGCAGTTCTTC
>15|-|TRBV6-4|TRBD1|TRBJ1-5
CASSDPPTGGQPQHF
TGTGCCAGCAGTGACCCCCCGACAGGGGGTCAGCCCCAGCATTTT
>14|once|TRBV6-7|TRBD1|TRBJ1-1
CASTQGQGNTEAFF
TGTGCCAGCACCCAGGGACAGGGGAACACTGAAGCTTTCTTT
>17|-|TRBV7-8|TRBD1|TRBJ2-1
CASSFSSGTELYNEQFF
TGTGCCAGCAGCTTTTCCTCCGGGACAGAGTTGTACAATGAGCAGTTCTTC
>15|-|TRBV11-2|-|TRBJ1-1
CASSLSGGGMTEAFF
TGTGCCAGCAGCTTATCGGGGGGGGGAATGACTGAAGCTTTCTTT
>13|-|TRBV29-1|TRBD2|TRBJ2-1
CSVEEERDYEQFF
TGCAGCGTTGAAGAGGAGCGGGACTATGAGCAGTTCTTC
>13|few|TRBV14|-|TRBJ1-6
CASNQGQGTPLHF
TGTGCCAGCAACCAGGGGCAGGGGACACCCCTCCACTTT
>14|-|TRBV27|TRBD2|TRBJ2-1
CASRALSGSDEQFF
TGTGCCAGCCGCGCGTTGAGCGGGAGCGATGAGCAGTTCTTC
>14|-|TRBV5-4|-|TRBJ2-2
CASSWMGAAGELFF
TGTGCCAGCAGCTGGATGGGGGCAGCCGGGGAGCTGTTTTTT
>16|-|TRBV5-4|TRBD2|TRBJ2-1
CASSRTSGGVGNEQFF
TGTGCCAGCAGCCGGACTAGCGGGGGGGTAGGGAATGAGCAGTTCTTC
>11|-|TRBV28|-|TRBJ2-7
CASSWAYEQYF
TGTGCCAGCAGTTGGGCTTACGAGCAGTACTTC
>15|-|TRBV19|TRBD1|TRBJ1-1
CASSVTTGMGTEAFF
TGTGCCAGTAGTGTGACGACAGGGATGGGCACTGAAGCTTTCTTT
>17|-|TRBV11-2|-|TRBJ1-5
CASSLGPAGKGNQPQHF
TGTGCCAGCAGCTTAGGCCCGGCAGGGAAGGGCAATCAGCCCCAGCATTTT
>16|-|TRBV7-9|TRBD2|TRBJ2-1
CASSLGGRGFGNEQFF
TGTGCCAGCAGCTTAGGGGGGAGGGGCTTTGGGAATGAGCAGTTCTTC
>15|-|TRBV7-6|TRBD1|TRBJ2-1
CASNDGDRTYNEQFF
TGTGCCAGCAACGACGGGGACAGAACGTACAATGAGCAGTTCTTC
>14|-|TRBV27|-|TRBJ2-7
CASSPLDTSYEQYF
TGTGCCAGCAGTCCCTTGGACACCTCCTACGAGCAGTACTTC
>15|few|TRBV30|TRBD2|TRBJ2-2
CAWDPLAANTGELFF
TGTGCCTGGGATCCCCTAGCGGCGAACACCGGGGAGCTGTTTTTT